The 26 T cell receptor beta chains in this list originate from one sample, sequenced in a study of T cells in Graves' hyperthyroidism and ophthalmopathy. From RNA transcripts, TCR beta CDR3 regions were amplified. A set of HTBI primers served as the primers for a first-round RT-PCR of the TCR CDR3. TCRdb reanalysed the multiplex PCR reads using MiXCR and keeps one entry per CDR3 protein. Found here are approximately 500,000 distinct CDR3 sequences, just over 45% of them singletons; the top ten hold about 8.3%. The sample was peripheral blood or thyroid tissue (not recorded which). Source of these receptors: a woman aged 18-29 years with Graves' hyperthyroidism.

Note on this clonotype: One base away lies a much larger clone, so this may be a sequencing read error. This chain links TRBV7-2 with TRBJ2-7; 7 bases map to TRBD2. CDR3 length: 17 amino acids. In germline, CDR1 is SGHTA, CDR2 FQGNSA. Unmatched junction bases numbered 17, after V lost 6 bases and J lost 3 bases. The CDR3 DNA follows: TGTGCCAGCAGTTTTAATCTAGCGGATCTGCAGATCTACGAGCAGTACTTC. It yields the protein CASSFNLADLQIYEQYF.

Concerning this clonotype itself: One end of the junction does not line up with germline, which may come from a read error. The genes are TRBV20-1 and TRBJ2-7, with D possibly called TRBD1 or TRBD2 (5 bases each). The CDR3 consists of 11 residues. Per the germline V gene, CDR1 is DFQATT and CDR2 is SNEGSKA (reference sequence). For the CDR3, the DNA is TGCAGTGCCAGAGGGGATGGGGGGCAGTACTTC. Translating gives CSARGDGGQYF.

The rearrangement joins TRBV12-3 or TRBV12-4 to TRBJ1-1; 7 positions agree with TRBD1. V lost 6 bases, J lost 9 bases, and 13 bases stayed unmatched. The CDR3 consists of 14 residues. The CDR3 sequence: CASSQGALGQKAFF. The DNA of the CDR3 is TGTGCCAGCAGCCAAGGGGCCCTGGGACAGAAAGCTTTCTTT.

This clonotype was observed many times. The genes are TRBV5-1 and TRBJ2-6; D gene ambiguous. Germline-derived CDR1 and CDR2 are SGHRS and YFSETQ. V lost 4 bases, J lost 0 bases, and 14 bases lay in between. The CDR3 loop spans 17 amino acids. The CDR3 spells CASSVKTSSSGANVLTF. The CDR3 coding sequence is TGCGCCAGCAGCGTCAAGACATCTAGCTCTGGGGCCAACGTCCTGACTTTC. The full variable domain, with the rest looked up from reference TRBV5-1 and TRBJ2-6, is KAGVTQTPRYLIKTRGQQVTLSCSPISGHRSVSWYQQTPGQGLQFLFEYFSETQRNKGNFPGRFSGRQFSNSRSEMNVSTLELGDSALYLCASSVKTSSSGANVLTFGAGSRLTVL.

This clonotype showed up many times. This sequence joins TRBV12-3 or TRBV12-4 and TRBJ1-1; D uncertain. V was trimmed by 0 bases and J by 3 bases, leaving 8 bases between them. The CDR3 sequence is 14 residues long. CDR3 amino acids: CASSLARADTEAFF. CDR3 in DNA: TGTGCCAGCAGTTTAGCGCGGGCAGACACTGAAGCTTTCTTT.

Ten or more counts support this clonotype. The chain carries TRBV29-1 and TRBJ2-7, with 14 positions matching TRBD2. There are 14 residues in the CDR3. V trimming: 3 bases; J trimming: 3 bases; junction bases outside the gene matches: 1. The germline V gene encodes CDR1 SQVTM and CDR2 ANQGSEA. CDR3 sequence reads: CSVEGLAGVYEQYF. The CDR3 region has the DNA TGCAGCGTTGAGGGACTAGCGGGAGTCTACGAGCAGTACTTC.

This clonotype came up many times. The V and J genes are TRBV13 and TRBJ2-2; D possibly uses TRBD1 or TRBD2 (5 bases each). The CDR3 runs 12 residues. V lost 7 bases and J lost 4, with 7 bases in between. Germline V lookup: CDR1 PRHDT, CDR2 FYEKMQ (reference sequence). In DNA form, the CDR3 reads TGTGCCAGCATGGGGGTCACCGGGGAGCTGTTTTTT. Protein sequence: CASMGVTGELFF.

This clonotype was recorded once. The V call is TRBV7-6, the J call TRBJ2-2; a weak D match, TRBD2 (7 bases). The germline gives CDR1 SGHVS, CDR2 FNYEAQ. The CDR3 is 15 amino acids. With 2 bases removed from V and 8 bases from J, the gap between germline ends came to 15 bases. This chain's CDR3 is CASSLMAGAAGELFF. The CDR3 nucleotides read TGTGCCAGCAGCTTAATGGCGGGGGCAGCGGGGGAGCTGTTTTTT.

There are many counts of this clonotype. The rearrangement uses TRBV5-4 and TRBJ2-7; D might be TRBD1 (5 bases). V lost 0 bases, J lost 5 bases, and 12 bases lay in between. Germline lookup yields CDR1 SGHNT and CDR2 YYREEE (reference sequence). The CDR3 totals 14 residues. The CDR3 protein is CASSLGRQGDEQYF. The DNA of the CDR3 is TGTGCCAGCAGCTTGGGTCGGCAGGGTGACGAGCAGTACTTC.

Here the CDR3 reads CASSPVTGGGNQPQHF. For the CDR3, the DNA is TGTGCCAGCAGCCCAGTGACAGGGGGTGGCAATCAGCCCCAGCATTTT. This rearrangement joins TRBV5-6 to TRBJ1-5; 9 bases are shared with TRBD1. The trim removed 4 bases at V and 2 bases at J, leaving 7 bases unmatched. The CDR3 is 16 amino acids. The germline V gene encodes CDR1 SGHDT and CDR2 YYEEEE.

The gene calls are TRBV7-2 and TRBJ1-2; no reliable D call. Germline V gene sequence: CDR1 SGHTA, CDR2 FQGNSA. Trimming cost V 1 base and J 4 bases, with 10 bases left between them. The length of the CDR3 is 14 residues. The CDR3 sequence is CASSLELAAYGYTF. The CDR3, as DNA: TGTGCCAGCAGCTTAGAACTAGCGGCCTATGGCTACACCTTC.

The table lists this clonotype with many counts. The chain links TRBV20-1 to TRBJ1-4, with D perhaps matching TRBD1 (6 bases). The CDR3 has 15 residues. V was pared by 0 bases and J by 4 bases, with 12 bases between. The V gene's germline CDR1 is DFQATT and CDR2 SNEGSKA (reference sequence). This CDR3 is CSARDLRGDNEKLFF. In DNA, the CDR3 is TGCAGTGCTAGAGATCTGAGGGGGGATAATGAAAAACTGTTTTTT.

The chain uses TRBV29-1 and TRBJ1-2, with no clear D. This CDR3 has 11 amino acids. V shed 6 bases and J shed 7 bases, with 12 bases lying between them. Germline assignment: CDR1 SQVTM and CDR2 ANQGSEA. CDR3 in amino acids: CSVEGGCGYTF. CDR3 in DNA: TGCAGCGTCGAGGGAGGGTGTGGCTACACCTTC.

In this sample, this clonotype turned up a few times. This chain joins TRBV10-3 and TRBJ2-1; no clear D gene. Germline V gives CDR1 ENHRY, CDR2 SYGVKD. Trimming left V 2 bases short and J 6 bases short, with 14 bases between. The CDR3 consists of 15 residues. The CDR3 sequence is CAISEAQKGGNEQFF. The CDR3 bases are TGTGCCATCAGTGAGGCCCAAAAGGGCGGCAATGAGCAGTTCTTC.

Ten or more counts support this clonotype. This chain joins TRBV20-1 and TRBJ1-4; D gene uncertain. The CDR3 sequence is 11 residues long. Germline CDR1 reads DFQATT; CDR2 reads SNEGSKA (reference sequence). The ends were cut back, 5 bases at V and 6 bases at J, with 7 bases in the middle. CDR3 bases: TGCAGTGCTTCCCTGGATGAAAAACTGTTTTTT. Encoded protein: CSASLDEKLFF.

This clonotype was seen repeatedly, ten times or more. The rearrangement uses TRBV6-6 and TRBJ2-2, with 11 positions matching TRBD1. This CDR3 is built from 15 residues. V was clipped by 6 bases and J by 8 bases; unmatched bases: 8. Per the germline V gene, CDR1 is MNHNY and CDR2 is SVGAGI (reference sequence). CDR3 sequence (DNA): TGTGCCAGCAGCCTCGGACAGGGGGCGTATGGGGAGCTGTTTTTT. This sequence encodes CASSLGQGAYGELFF.

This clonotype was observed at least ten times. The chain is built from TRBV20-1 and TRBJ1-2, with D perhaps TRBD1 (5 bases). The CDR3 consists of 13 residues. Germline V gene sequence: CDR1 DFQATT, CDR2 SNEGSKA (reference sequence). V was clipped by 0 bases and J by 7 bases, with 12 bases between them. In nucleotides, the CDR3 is TGCAGTGCTAGAGATGGGGGGGTAGGTGGCTACACCTTC. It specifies CSARDGGVGGYTF.

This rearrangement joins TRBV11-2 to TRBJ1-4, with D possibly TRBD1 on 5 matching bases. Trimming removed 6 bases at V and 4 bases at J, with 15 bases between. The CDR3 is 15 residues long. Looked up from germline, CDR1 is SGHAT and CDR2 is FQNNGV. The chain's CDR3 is CASSPPWGHNEKLFF. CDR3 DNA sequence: TGTGCCAGCAGTCCTCCTTGGGGCCATAATGAAAAACTGTTTTTT.

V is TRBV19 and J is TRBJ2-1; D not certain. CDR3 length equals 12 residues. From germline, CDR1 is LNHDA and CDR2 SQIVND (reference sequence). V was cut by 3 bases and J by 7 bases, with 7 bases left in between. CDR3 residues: CASSISPNEQFF. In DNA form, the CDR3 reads TGTGCCAGTAGTATTTCCCCGAATGAGCAGTTCTTC.

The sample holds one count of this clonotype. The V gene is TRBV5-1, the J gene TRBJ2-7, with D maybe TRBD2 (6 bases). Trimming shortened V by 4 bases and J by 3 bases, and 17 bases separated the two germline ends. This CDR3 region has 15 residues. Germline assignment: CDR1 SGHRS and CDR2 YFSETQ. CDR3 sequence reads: CASSGGTETNYEQYF. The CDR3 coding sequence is TGCGCCAGCAGCGGAGGGACGGAGACTAACTACGAGCAGTACTTC. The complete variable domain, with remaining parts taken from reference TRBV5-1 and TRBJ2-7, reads KAGVTQTPRYLIKTRGQQVTLSCSPISGHRSVSWYQQTPGQGLQFLFEYFSETQRNKGNFPGRFSGRQFSNSRSEMNVSTLELGDSALYLCASSGGTETNYEQYFGPGTRLTVT.

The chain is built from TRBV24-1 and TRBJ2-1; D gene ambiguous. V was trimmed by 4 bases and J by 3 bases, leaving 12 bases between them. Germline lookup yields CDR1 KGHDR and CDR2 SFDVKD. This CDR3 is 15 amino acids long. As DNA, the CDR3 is TGTGCCACCAGTGACCCCACGACCCTCTACAATGAGCAGTTCTTC. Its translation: CATSDPTTLYNEQFF.

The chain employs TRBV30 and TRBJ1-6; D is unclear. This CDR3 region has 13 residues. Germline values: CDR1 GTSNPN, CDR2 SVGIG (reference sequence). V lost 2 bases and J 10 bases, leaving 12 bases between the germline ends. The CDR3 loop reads CAWSPSPGSPLHF. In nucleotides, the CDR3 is TGTGCCTGGAGTCCCTCCCCGGGGTCACCCCTCCACTTT. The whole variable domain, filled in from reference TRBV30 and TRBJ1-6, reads SQTIHQWPATLVQPVGSPLSLECTVEGTSNPNLYWYRQAAGRGLQLLFYSVGIGQISSEVPQNLSASRPQDRQFILSSKKLLLSDSGFYLCAWSPSPGSPLHFGNGTRLTVT.

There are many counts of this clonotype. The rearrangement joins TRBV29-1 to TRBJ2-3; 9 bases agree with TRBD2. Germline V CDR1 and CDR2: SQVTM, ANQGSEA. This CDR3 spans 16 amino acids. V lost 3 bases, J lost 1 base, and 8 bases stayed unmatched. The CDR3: CSVDGLSSGGTDTQYF. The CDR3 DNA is TGCAGCGTTGATGGCTTGTCTAGCGGGGGCACAGATACGCAGTATTTT.

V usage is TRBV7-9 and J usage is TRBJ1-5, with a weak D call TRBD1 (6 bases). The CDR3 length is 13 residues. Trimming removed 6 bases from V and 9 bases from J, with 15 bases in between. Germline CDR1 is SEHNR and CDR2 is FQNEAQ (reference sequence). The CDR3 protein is CASRGAGGMPQHF. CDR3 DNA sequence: TGTGCCAGCAGGGGGGCGGGAGGTATGCCCCAGCATTTT.

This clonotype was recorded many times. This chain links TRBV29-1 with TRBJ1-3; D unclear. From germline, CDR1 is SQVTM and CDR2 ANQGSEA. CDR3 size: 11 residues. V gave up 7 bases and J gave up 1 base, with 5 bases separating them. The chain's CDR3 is CSALSGNTIYF. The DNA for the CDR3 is TGCAGCGCCCTGTCTGGAAACACCATATATTTT.

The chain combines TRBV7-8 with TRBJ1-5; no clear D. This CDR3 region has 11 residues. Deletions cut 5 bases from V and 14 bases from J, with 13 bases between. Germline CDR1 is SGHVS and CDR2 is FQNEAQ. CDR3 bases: TGTGCCAGCAGCGTCCCGGTGTCCGAGCATTTT. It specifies CASSVPVSEHF.